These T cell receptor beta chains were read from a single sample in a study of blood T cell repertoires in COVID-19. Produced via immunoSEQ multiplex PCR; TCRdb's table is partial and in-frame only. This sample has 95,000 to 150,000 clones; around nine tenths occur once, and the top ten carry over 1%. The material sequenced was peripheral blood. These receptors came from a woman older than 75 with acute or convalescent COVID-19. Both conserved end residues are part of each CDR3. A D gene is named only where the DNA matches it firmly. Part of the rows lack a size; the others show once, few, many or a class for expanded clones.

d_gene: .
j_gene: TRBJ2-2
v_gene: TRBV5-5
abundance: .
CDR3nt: TGTGCCAGCAGAAGTCCCGGGAACACCGGGGAGCTGTTTTTT
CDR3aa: CASRSPGNTGELFF

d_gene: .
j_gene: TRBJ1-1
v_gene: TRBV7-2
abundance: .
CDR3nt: TGTGCCAGCAGCTTAGGTTCGTACACTGAAGCTTTCTTT
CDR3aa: CASSLGSYTEAFF

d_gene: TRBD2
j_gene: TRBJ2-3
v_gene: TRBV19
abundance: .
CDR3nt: TGTGCCAGTACTTCCCTAAGCGGGGTAGGCACAGATACGCAGTATTTT
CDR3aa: CASTSLSGVGTDTQYF

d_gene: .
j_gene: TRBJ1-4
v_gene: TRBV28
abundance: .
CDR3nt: TGTGCCAGCAGTTTCCTTTCCCAGGGGCGGGAAAAACTGTTTTTT
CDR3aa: CASSFLSQGREKLFF

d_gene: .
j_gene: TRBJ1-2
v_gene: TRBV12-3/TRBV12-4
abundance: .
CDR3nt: TGTGCCAGCAGTTTAGCGGGGGGTTATGGCTACACCTTC
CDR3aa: CASSLAGGYGYTF

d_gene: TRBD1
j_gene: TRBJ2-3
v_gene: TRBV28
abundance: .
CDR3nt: TGTGCCACCCGGGACAGCAGCACAGATACGCAGTATTTT
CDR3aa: CATRDSSTDTQYF

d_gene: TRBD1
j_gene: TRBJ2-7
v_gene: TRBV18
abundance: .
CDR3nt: TGTGCCAGCTCACCCCCGGGACAGGGACAGGGGTACGAGCAGTACTTC
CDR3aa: CASSPPGQGQGYEQYF

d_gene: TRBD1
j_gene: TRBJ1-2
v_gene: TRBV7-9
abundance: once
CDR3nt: TGTGCCAGCAGCTATGGACAGGGGGATGGCTACACCTTC
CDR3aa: CASSYGQGDGYTF

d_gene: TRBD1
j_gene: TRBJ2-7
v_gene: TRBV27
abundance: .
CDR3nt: TGTGCCAGCAGTTTTAGGGACAGGGGATACGAGCAGTACTTC
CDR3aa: CASSFRDRGYEQYF

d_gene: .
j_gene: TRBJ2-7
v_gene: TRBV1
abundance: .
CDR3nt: TGCACCAGCAGCCAAGCTTTTTCGACCGGGACAGGGGTCCACGAGCAGTACTTC
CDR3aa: CTSSQAFSTGTGVHEQYF